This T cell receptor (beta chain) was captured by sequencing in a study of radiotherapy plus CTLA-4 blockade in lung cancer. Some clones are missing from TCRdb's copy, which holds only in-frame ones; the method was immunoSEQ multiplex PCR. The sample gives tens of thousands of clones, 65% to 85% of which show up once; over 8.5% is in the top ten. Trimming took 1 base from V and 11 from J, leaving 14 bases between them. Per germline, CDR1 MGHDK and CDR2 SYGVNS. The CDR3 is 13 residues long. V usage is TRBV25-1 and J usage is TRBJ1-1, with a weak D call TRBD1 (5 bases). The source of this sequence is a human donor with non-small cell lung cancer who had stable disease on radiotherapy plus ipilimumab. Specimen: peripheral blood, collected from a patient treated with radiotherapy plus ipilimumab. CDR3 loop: CASSESAGIDAFF. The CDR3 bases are TGTGCCAGCAGTGAATCGGCAGGGATTGACGCTTTCTTT.